These 22 T cell receptor beta chains originate from one sample sequenced in a study of blood T cell repertoires in COVID-19. The repertoire was sequenced with immunoSEQ multiplex PCR; TCRdb's copy has only in-frame clones and lacks some. Altogether around 160,000 clones are present, around 81% being singletons, with the ten largest covering roughly 9.6%. The sequencing sample was made of peripheral blood. These receptors originate from a man in his sixties with active or convalescent COVID-19.

This clone was observed a few times. The rearrangement links TRBV5-1 to TRBJ1-2; 9 bases line up with TRBD1. The V segment lost 0 bases and the J segment 5 bases; nucleotides outside the gene matches: 8. Per the germline V gene, CDR1 is SGHRS and CDR2 is YFSETQ. The CDR3 is 16 residues long. The chain's CDR3 is CASSLGTGQGRYGYTF. Written as DNA, the CDR3 is TGCGCCAGCAGCTTGGGAACGGGACAGGGAAGATATGGCTACACCTTC.

This clone was seen a single time. The rearrangement joins TRBV11-2 to TRBJ1-1, with D possibly matching TRBD1 (5 bases). The V gene's germline CDR1 is SGHAT and CDR2 FQNNGV. V lost 0 bases and J lost 0, with 14 bases in between. The CDR3 length is 17 residues. CDR3 loop: CASSLDSRPGLNTEAFF. The CDR3 region has the DNA TGTGCCAGCAGCTTAGACTCTCGTCCAGGGTTGAACACTGAAGCTTTCTTT.

The chain is built from TRBV5-5 and TRBJ1-4; TRBD1 agrees at 7 bases. The CDR3 has 15 residues. Trimming at V came to 5 bases and at J to 5 bases, leaving 9 bases not matched to a gene. Per the germline V gene, CDR1 is SGHKS and CDR2 is YYEKEE (reference sequence). The DNA of the CDR3 is TGTGCCAGCAGAAACAGGGGCGGTCTGAATGAAAAACTGTTTTTT. This gives the protein CASRNRGGLNEKLFF. Supplemented by reference TRBV5-5 and TRBJ1-4, the full variable domain reads DAGVTQSPTHLIKTRGQQVTLRCSPISGHKSVSWYQQVLGQGPQFIFQYYEKEERGRGNFPDRFSARQFPNYSSELNVNALLLGDSALYLCASRNRGGLNEKLFFGSGTQLSVL.

This clone was counted only a few times. The chain is built from TRBV7-3 and TRBJ1-1, with 7 bases that match TRBD1. This CDR3 spans 13 amino acids. The germline gives CDR1 SGHTA, CDR2 FQGTGA. Unmatched junction bases numbered 1, after V lost 2 bases and J lost 4 bases. CDR3 DNA: TGTGCCAGCAGCTTACAGGGGGGCACTGAAGCTTTCTTT. Amino acid sequence: CASSLQGGTEAFF.

This clone has a handful of counts. The chain joins TRBV3-1 (or the pseudogene TRBV3-2) to TRBJ2-5, with D perhaps matching TRBD2 (5 bases). Germline V gene sequence: CDR1 LGHDT, CDR2 YNNKEL (reference sequence). V lost 1 base to trimming and J lost 7 bases, with 19 bases between them. The CDR3 runs to 16 residues. Here the CDR3 DNA reads TGTGCCAGCAGCCAAGCTTATCAGTCTACCCGGGGGACCCAGTACTTC. Translation gives CASSQAYQSTRGTQYF.

This chain joins TRBV12-5 and TRBJ2-2, with D hard to call. This CDR3 has 14 amino acids. Germline CDR1 reads LGHNT; CDR2 reads FRNRAP. V was pared by 7 bases and J by 5 bases, with 14 bases between. CDR3 protein: CASAPNARTGELFF. DNA for the CDR3: TGTGCTAGTGCCCCCAACGCTAGGACCGGGGAGCTGTTTTTT.

V and J are TRBV29-1 and TRBJ2-2; TRBD2 matches at 13 bases. CDR1 is SQVTM and CDR2 is ANQGSEA in the germline V gene. The CDR3 runs 15 residues. V was pared by 6 bases and J by 1 base, with 2 bases of the junction left unmatched. CDR3 region: CSVGTSGVNTGELFF. CDR3 nucleotide sequence: TGCAGCGTCGGGACTAGCGGGGTGAACACCGGGGAGCTGTTTTTT.

The chain uses TRBV5-1 and TRBJ1-6, with 7 bases fitting TRBD1. CDR1 and CDR2 (germline): SGHRS, YFSETQ. Unmatched junction bases numbered 8, after V lost 4 bases and J lost 10 bases. The CDR3 is 14 amino acids. CDR3 nucleotides: TGCGCCAGCAGCCTCGCAGGGGGAGAATCACCCCTCCACTTT. Encoded protein: CASSLAGGESPLHF.

The gene calls are TRBV3-1 (or the pseudogene TRBV3-2) and TRBJ1-4; weak D call: TRBD1 (5 bases). The germline V gene has CDR1 LGHDT and CDR2 YNNKEL (reference sequence). V lost 1 base and J 2 bases, leaving 8 bases between the germline ends. This CDR3 is built from 15 residues. The CDR3 here is CASSQGTLTNEKLFF. The DNA of the CDR3 is TGTGCCAGCAGCCAAGGGACACTTACTAATGAAAAACTGTTTTTT.

V is TRBV6-2 or TRBV6-3 and J is TRBJ2-7; D is ambiguous. The V end was cut by 2 bases, the J end by 2 bases, with 13 bases between. The germline V gene encodes CDR1 MNHEY and CDR2 SVGEGT. The CDR3 sequence is 15 residues long. CDR3 sequence (DNA): TGTGCCAGCAGTTACCTTTCTAACCCGACCTACGAGCAGTACTTC. Protein product: CASSYLSNPTYEQYF.

V usage is TRBV5-1 and J usage is TRBJ1-1, with D unclear. Germline V gene lookup returns CDR1 SGHRS and CDR2 YFSETQ. The germline V and J ends were trimmed by 1 base and 1 base, with 11 bases remaining between them. The CDR3 covers 15 residues. The CDR3 region has the DNA TGCGCCAGCAGCTTGCAGGTTGGGAGGAACACTGAAGCTTTCTTT. Its translation: CASSLQVGRNTEAFF.

The chain couples TRBV4-1 to TRBJ2-7; 11 bases match TRBD2. Unmatched junction bases numbered 5, after V lost 2 bases and J lost 2 bases. The CDR3 totals 16 residues. Germline CDR1 MGHRA, CDR2 YSYEKL. The CDR3 bases are TGCGCCAGCAGCCAATCGACTAGCGGGGCCACCTACGAGCAGTACTTC. It encodes CASSQSTSGATYEQYF.

The chain is built from TRBV6-4 and TRBJ1-2; the D gene is possibly TRBD1 (6 bases). The germline V gene encodes CDR1 MRHNA and CDR2 SNTAGT. The CDR3 is 14 residues long. V lost 0 bases to trimming and J lost 8 bases, with 13 bases between them. The CDR3 loop is CASSDSTGSGGYTF. The CDR3 DNA reads TGTGCCAGCAGTGACTCCACAGGGTCTGGAGGCTACACCTTC.

This chain links TRBV7-6 with TRBJ2-7; 7 bases line up with TRBD2. Looked up from germline, CDR1 is SGHVS and CDR2 is FNYEAQ. CDR3 length equals 15 residues. The ends lost 0 bases at V and 0 bases at J; junction bases unmatched: 2. The CDR3 protein is CASSLAGGDSYEQYF. The CDR3 bases are TGTGCCAGCAGCTTAGCGGGAGGGGACTCCTACGAGCAGTACTTC.

In DNA form, the CDR3 reads TGTGCCAGCAGGCCTACAGGGATCTCCTACAATGAGCAGTTCTTC. Encoded protein: CASRPTGISYNEQFF. The rearrangement links TRBV28 to TRBJ2-1; possibly TRBD1 for D (6 bases). The CDR3 extends over 15 amino acids. V was clipped by 6 bases and J by 0 bases, with 12 bases between them. Per the germline V gene, CDR1 is MDHEN and CDR2 is SYDVKM.

V is TRBV6-5 and J is TRBJ1-2; 8 positions match TRBD1. V lost 7 bases and J lost 4; bases outside the gene matches: 5. Germline lookup yields CDR1 MNHEY and CDR2 SVGAGI. The CDR3 loop spans 13 amino acids. The CDR3 spells CASNGQGTYGYTF. The CDR3 DNA sequence: TGTGCCAGCAACGGACAGGGAACCTATGGCTACACCTTC.

This chain joins TRBV5-4 and TRBJ2-1, with 7 bases that match TRBD2. This CDR3 contains 13 residues. The V gene end was trimmed by 6 bases and the J gene end by 0 bases; junction bases not matched to a gene: 0. Germline V CDR1 and CDR2: SGHNT, YYREEE (reference sequence). The CDR3 nucleotides are TGTGCCAGCACTAGCGGCTCCTACAATGAGCAGTTCTTC. Encoded protein: CASTSGSYNEQFF.

This clone showed up just once. The rearrangement links TRBV2 to TRBJ1-1, with D possibly matching TRBD1 (5 bases). Germline lookup yields CDR1 SNHLY and CDR2 FYNNEI. Trimming cost V 6 bases and J 12 bases, with 20 bases left between them. CDR3 length: 13 residues. CDR3 bases: TGTGCCAGCAGCCCCCGCCAGGGTTCCGTGACTTTCTTT. Translated: CASSPRQGSVTFF.

This chain links TRBV3-1 (or the pseudogene TRBV3-2) with TRBJ2-1; 7 bases are a match to TRBD1. The CDR3 is made up of 15 amino acids. After removal of 4 bases from V and 9 bases from J, the junction contained 12 bases not matched to a gene. The germline gives CDR1 LGHDT, CDR2 YNNKEL (reference sequence). CDR3 sequence reads: CASSLTGVKIGEQFF. The CDR3 DNA follows: TGTGCCAGCAGCCTTACAGGGGTGAAGATCGGTGAGCAGTTCTTC.

The gene calls are TRBV7-3 and TRBJ2-6; D might be TRBD2 (5 bases). The CDR3 runs 15 residues. Per the germline V gene, CDR1 is SGHTA and CDR2 is FQGTGA. The V end was cut by 2 bases, the J end by 0 bases, with 5 bases between. Here the CDR3 DNA reads TGTGCCAGCAGCTTAGGGAGCTCTGGGGCCAACGTCCTGACTTTC. Protein: CASSLGSSGANVLTF.

The chain couples TRBV11-2 to TRBJ2-1, with 7 nucleotides matching TRBD2. J gave up 6 bases and V 3 bases, and 8 bases lay outside the gene matches. The CDR3 has 15 residues. The germline CDR1 and CDR2 sequences are SGHAT and FQNNGV. The CDR3 loop is CASSFGLAASNEQFF. The CDR3 DNA is TGTGCCAGCAGCTTTGGTCTAGCGGCCTCCAATGAGCAGTTCTTC.

This clone occurred once. The J gene is TRBJ1-2, the V gene TRBV11-2, with 9 bases identical to TRBD1. Trimming cost V 5 bases and J 7 bases; bases outside gene matches: 8. The length of the CDR3 is 14 residues. Germline V gene sequence: CDR1 SGHAT, CDR2 FQNNGV. In DNA form, the CDR3 reads TGTGCCAGCAGCACGGACAGGGGTGGAAGTGGCTACACCTTC. This codes for CASSTDRGGSGYTF.